This record concerns one T cell receptor (beta chain) sequence. V lost 2 bases and J 7 bases, leaving 12 bases between the germline ends. The CDR3 sequence is 15 residues long. Germline CDR1 and CDR2: SGHAT and FQDESV (reference sequence). These data are taken from a study of Tregs in tolerant kidney transplant recipients. Unstimulated regulatory T cells (CD4+CD25+CD127-), CD4+CD25- non-regulatory cells, CD4 and CD8 cells were FACS-sorted from thawed PBMCs. Clones were sequenced by immunoSEQ multiplex PCR, and TCRdb holds only the in-frame ones, with some missing. The sample has 50,000 to 75,000 clones, 80% to 90% seen once.

Sequencing was performed on Tregs from blood, taken before the transplant. This receptor was identified in a human donor who received a combined kidney and bone marrow transplant. The genes are TRBV11-1 and TRBJ1-6; unclear D gene. DNA of the CDR3: TGTGCCAGCAGCTTACGGGCCGGTGGGAATTCACCCCTCCACTTT. Translation: CASSLRAGGNSPLHF.